What follows are 10 T cell receptor beta chains derived from one specimen sequenced in a study of T cells in localized non-small cell lung cancer. Sequencing used immunoSEQ multiplex PCR; TCRdb keeps in-frame clones, though not all of them. The sample gives several thousand clones, 20% to 25% of which show up once; 3% to 4.5% is in the top ten. The sample here was lung tumor tissue, taken before any cancer treatment. The receptors here all came from a man aged 35 to 70 with stage III squamous cell lung carcinoma.

The gene calls are TRBV11-3 and TRBJ1-4; 7 positions agree with TRBD1. Germline assignment: CDR1 SGHNT and CDR2 YENEEA. Trimming at V came to 5 bases and at J to 7 bases, leaving 10 bases not matched to a gene. The CDR3 sequence is 15 residues long. The DNA of the CDR3 is TGTGCCAGCAGCCCCGCAGGGCGGACAGGTGAAAAACTGTTTTTT. It translates to CASSPAGRTGEKLFF.

The sample holds a few counts of this clone. The genes are TRBV30 and TRBJ2-3; D perhaps matches TRBD2 (7 bases). CDR3 length: 14 amino acids. V was trimmed by 1 base and J by 1 base, leaving 9 bases between them. Germline V gene data show CDR1 as GTSNPN and CDR2 as SVGIG (reference sequence). The CDR3 nucleotides read TGTGCCTGGAGTGCGGGGGGCGGCACAGATACGCAGTATTTT. Translating it yields CAWSAGGGTDTQYF.

The rearrangement joins TRBV19 to TRBJ2-3; TRBD1 matches at 9 bases. CDR3 length: 15 amino acids. CDR1 and CDR2 (germline): LNHDA, SQIVND (reference sequence). The V gene end was trimmed by 5 bases and the J gene end by 4 bases; junction bases not matched to a gene: 7. This chain's CDR3 is CASSQRQGGSDTQYF. In DNA, the CDR3 is TGTGCCAGTAGTCAAAGACAGGGGGGTTCAGATACGCAGTATTTT. Full variable domain (outside the CDR3, taken from reference TRBV19 and TRBJ2-3): DGGITQSPKYLFRKEGQNVTLSCEQNLNHDAMYWYRQDPGQGLRLIYYSQIVNDFQKGDIAEGYSVSREKKESFPLTVTSAQKNPTAFYLCASSQRQGGSDTQYFGPGTRLTVL.

The chain joins TRBV5-1 to TRBJ1-2; D may be TRBD1 (6 bases). The CDR3 covers 15 residues. In germline, CDR1 is SGHRS, CDR2 YFSETQ. V was shortened by 3 bases and J by 1 base, with 13 bases between the two germline ends. The DNA of the CDR3 is TGCGCCAGCAGCTCGACAGGTATTGGTAACTATGGCTACACCTTC. The encoded protein is CASSSTGIGNYGYTF.

The V call is TRBV23-1, the J call TRBJ1-2; TRBD1 agrees at 10 bases. TRBV23-1 is assigned to the ORF class and has an uncertain function. Trimming removed 6 bases from V and 3 bases from J; junction bases left unmatched: 10. This CDR3 spans 16 amino acids. CDR3 bases: TGCGCCAGCAGCCACCTCGGACAGGGGGGCGACTATGGCTACACCTTC. Translating it yields CASSHLGQGGDYGYTF.

The chain links TRBV6-8 to TRBJ2-7; D is ambiguous. The CDR3 spans 13 residues. V dropped 6 bases and J dropped 6 bases, with 15 bases sitting between them. Germline V gene data show CDR1 as MNHGY and CDR2 as SAAAGT. In DNA form, the CDR3 reads TGTGCCAGCAGCCCTGGGGAAGTCAGCGAGCAGTACTTC. This codes for CASSPGEVSEQYF.

This clone came up a few times. The gene calls are TRBV9 and TRBJ1-5; D not resolved. The CDR3 sequence is 15 residues long. Trimming cost V 0 bases and J 2 bases, with 9 bases left between them. Germline V gives CDR1 SGDLS, CDR2 YYNGEE. Here the CDR3 DNA reads TGTGCCAGCAGCGTAGGGGTAGTTGGCAATCAGCCCCAGCATTTT. This encodes CASSVGVVGNQPQHF.

This clone has a handful of counts. This sequence joins TRBV4-1 and TRBJ1-6; 7 positions match TRBD1. The germline V gene encodes CDR1 MGHRA and CDR2 YSYEKL. The CDR3 runs 17 residues. The ends lost 1 base at V and 0 bases at J; junction bases unmatched: 3. The CDR3 spells CASSQGQGSSYNSPLHF. The CDR3 bases are TGCGCCAGCAGCCAAGGACAGGGAAGCTCCTATAATTCACCCCTCCACTTT.

This sequence joins TRBV15 and TRBJ2-2, with 7 bases lining up with TRBD2. Trimming removed 3 bases from V and 3 bases from J; junction bases left unmatched: 4. CDR1 LNHNV and CDR2 YYDKDF come from the germline V gene (reference sequence). CDR3 length equals 15 residues. CDR3 protein: CATSSGGSYTGELFF. Here the CDR3 DNA reads TGTGCCACCAGCAGTGGCGGGAGCTACACCGGGGAGCTGTTTTTT.

This clone was seen once. The chain has TRBV18 and TRBJ2-2, with D unresolved. The germline gives CDR1 KGHSH, CDR2 LQKENI. CDR3 length equals 13 residues. The V and J ends lost 6 bases and 1 base respectively, with 6 bases between them. The CDR3 region is CASSLGNTGELFF. In DNA, the CDR3 is TGTGCCAGCTCGTTGGGGAACACCGGGGAGCTGTTTTTT.